Each of the 21 T cell receptor beta chains below was sequenced from the same sample in a study of neurological immune-mediated disorders. TCRdb processed the 5' RACE reads anew with MiXCR; each CDR3 protein has one entry. The sample includes tens of thousands of distinct CDR3 sequences, roughly 13% seen only once; the top ten take over 25%. The material sequenced was PBMCs. These receptors all come from a woman aged 50 to 60 with HTLV-1-associated myelopathy (HAM/TSP).

In this sample, this clonotype turned up many times. The chain employs TRBV20-1 and TRBJ2-5; no definite D call. In germline, CDR1 is DFQATT, CDR2 SNEGSKA (reference sequence). The CDR3 is 12 amino acids. V was pared by 4 bases and J by 2 bases, with 8 bases between. The CDR3 nucleotides are TGCAGTGCTATAAGCCAACAAGAGACCCAGTACTTC. Translated: CSAISQQETQYF.

This clonotype was found many times. This chain uses TRBV11-2 with TRBJ2-2; the D gene is possibly TRBD1 (5 bases). V lost 5 bases, J lost 7 bases, and 23 bases lay in between. Germline lookup yields CDR1 SGHAT and CDR2 FQNNGV. The CDR3 spans 17 residues. CDR3 residues: CASSLPGRRQKGGELFF. CDR3 coding DNA: TGTGCCAGCAGCCTCCCCGGGCGAAGACAGAAGGGCGGGGAGCTGTTTTTT.

This clonotype appeared many times. The CDR3 region is CAISEGVSGANVLTF. DNA of the CDR3: TGTGCCATCAGTGAAGGGGTATCTGGGGCCAACGTCCTGACTTTC. The chain combines TRBV10-3 with TRBJ2-6; D may be TRBD1 (5 bases). From germline, CDR1 is ENHRY and CDR2 SYGVKD. The CDR3 length is 15 residues. Trimming stripped 3 bases from V and 1 base from J, with 7 bases between.

In its sample, this clonotype was seen many times. The chain recombines TRBV20-1 with TRBJ1-6, with D unresolved. Germline loops: CDR1 DFQATT, CDR2 SNEGSKA (reference sequence). V was pared by 0 bases and J by 7 bases, with 7 bases between. The CDR3 totals 13 residues. The chain's CDR3 is CSARDSGNSPLHF. In DNA form, the CDR3 reads TGCAGTGCTAGAGATAGCGGAAATTCACCCCTCCACTTT.

This clonotype was detected many times. DNA for the CDR3: TGTGCCACCAGCAGAGGTTCGGGCAAGACAGATACGCAGTATTTT. Translated: CATSRGSGKTDTQYF. V usage is TRBV15 and J usage is TRBJ2-3, with D hard to call. Germline CDR1 and CDR2: LNHNV and YYDKDF (reference sequence). The CDR3 is 15 amino acids. The V end was cut by 1 base, the J end by 3 bases, with 11 bases between.

This clonotype has ten or more counts. The chain couples TRBV6-2 or TRBV6-3 to TRBJ1-1; D not resolved. The V and J ends lost 2 bases and 0 bases respectively, with 4 bases between them. CDR3 length: 13 amino acids. Germline lookup yields CDR1 MNHEY and CDR2 SVGEGT. Here the CDR3 DNA reads TGTGCCAGCAGTTACGCCCTGAACACTGAAGCTTTCTTT. Amino acid sequence: CASSYALNTEAFF.

This clonotype was picked up many times. At one end the junction does not follow the germline gene, possibly because of a read error. J is TRBJ1-1 and V is TRBV25-1; D possibly corresponds to TRBD1 (6 bases). The CDR3 is made up of 12 amino acids. Germline lookup yields CDR1 MGHDK and CDR2 SYGVNS. This chain's CDR3 is CASSTGNAEAFF. In DNA form, the CDR3 reads TGTGCCAGCAGTACAGGGAACGCTGAAGCTTTCTTT.

This clonotype was recorded many times. The V gene is TRBV4-2, the J gene TRBJ1-1; D may be TRBD1 (6 bases). The germline V gene has CDR1 LGHNA and CDR2 YNFKEQ. V lost 4 bases and J lost 4, with 16 bases in between. This CDR3 region has 15 residues. The CDR3 loop reads CASSRGLWVFTEAFF. The CDR3 nucleotides read TGTGCCAGCAGCCGGGGGCTGTGGGTTTTCACTGAAGCTTTCTTT.

This clonotype was detected ten times or more. This chain uses TRBV20-1 with TRBJ2-7; D is unclear. Per the germline V gene, CDR1 is DFQATT and CDR2 is SNEGSKA (reference sequence). The CDR3 covers 13 residues. V was trimmed by 3 bases and J by 5 bases, leaving 14 bases between them. CDR3 amino acids: CSASEGMGNEQYF. The CDR3 DNA is TGCAGTGCTAGCGAAGGAATGGGTAACGAGCAGTACTTC.

This clonotype was recorded at least ten times. The J gene is TRBJ1-4, the V gene TRBV12-3 or TRBV12-4; unclear D gene. This CDR3 is 16 amino acids long. Trimming stripped 1 base from V and 6 bases from J, with 15 bases between. In DNA, the CDR3 is TGTGCCAGCAGTTTAGATCGTGGGGTCGGTTATGAAAAACTGTTTTTT. Amino acids: CASSLDRGVGYEKLFF.

This clonotype was counted many times. V and J are TRBV2 and TRBJ2-7; 9 nucleotides line up with TRBD2. Per the germline V gene, CDR1 is SNHLY and CDR2 is FYNNEI. Trimming cost V 4 bases and J 2 bases; bases outside gene matches: 6. CDR3 length equals 15 residues. CDR3 sequence: CASSGIAGVPYEQYF. As DNA, the CDR3 is TGTGCCAGCAGTGGAATAGCGGGGGTCCCCTACGAGCAGTACTTC.

This clonotype was observed at least ten times. This rearrangement joins TRBV10-3 to TRBJ2-2, with 8 bases lining up with TRBD1. There are 13 residues in the CDR3. The germline V gene encodes CDR1 ENHRY and CDR2 SYGVKD. J lost 6 bases, V lost 8 bases, and 5 bases had no gene match. CDR3 nucleotides: TGTGCCATCTTGGACAGGGAGGCCGGGGAGCTGTTTTTT. Protein: CAILDREAGELFF.

This clonotype was recorded many times. V and J are TRBV6-2 or TRBV6-3 and TRBJ2-2; a weak D match, TRBD1 (6 bases). Per the germline V gene, CDR1 is MNHEY and CDR2 is SVGEGT. This CDR3 is 16 amino acids long. Trimming left V 0 bases short and J 3 bases short, with 11 bases between. CDR3: CASSYSTGSDTGELFF. The CDR3, as DNA: TGTGCCAGCAGTTACTCGACAGGATCAGACACCGGGGAGCTGTTTTTT.

This clonotype has at least ten counts. The gene calls are TRBV11-2 and TRBJ2-1; 10 bases line up with TRBD1. Germline loops: CDR1 SGHAT, CDR2 FQNNGV. Trimming cost V 5 bases and J 5 bases; bases outside gene matches: 12. The CDR3 sequence is 17 residues long. The CDR3 nucleotides are TGTGCCAGCAGCCAGACTTACTGGGACAGGGGAGACAATGAGCAGTTCTTC. It encodes CASSQTYWDRGDNEQFF. Complete variable domain (other parts from reference TRBV11-2 and TRBJ2-1): EAGVAQSPRYKIIEKRQSVAFWCNPISGHATLYWYQQILGQGPKLLIQFQNNGVVDDSQLPKDRFSAERLKGVDSTLKIQPAKLEDSAVYLCASSQTYWDRGDNEQFFGPGTRLTVL.

The sample holds many counts of this clonotype. The chain carries TRBV20-1 and TRBJ1-6; the D gene is possibly TRBD1 (6 bases). Trimming took off 0 bases at V and 2 bases at J, with 11 bases between the two ends. The CDR3 contains 16 residues. Germline assignment: CDR1 DFQATT and CDR2 SNEGSKA (reference sequence). The CDR3 sequence: CSARDRGQTYNSPLHF. The CDR3 DNA reads as TGCAGTGCTAGAGATCGGGGACAAACCTATAATTCACCCCTCCACTTT.

At least ten counts were recorded for this clonotype. The V call is TRBV18, the J call TRBJ1-6, with D unresolved. Trimming stripped 6 bases from V and 0 bases from J, with 3 bases between. The CDR3 is 13 amino acids. The V gene's germline CDR1 is KGHSH and CDR2 LQKENI. Here the CDR3 reads CASSPSYNSPLHF. CDR3 DNA: TGTGCCAGCTCTCCCTCCTATAATTCACCCCTCCACTTT.

This clonotype showed up many times. The chain links TRBV5-5 to TRBJ2-7; no reliable D call. The CDR3 runs 12 residues. Trimming removed 0 bases from V and 5 bases from J, with 6 bases in between. The germline V gene encodes CDR1 SGHKS and CDR2 YYEKEE (reference sequence). The CDR3 coding sequence is TGTGCCAGCAGCTTGGAGGGTAACGAGCAGTACGTC. Protein sequence: CASSLEGNEQYV.

The table lists this clonotype with many counts. This sequence joins TRBV3-1 and TRBJ1-1, with unresolved D. Germline V gives CDR1 LGHDT, CDR2 YNNKEL (reference sequence). This CDR3 contains 11 residues. Between the trimmed V and J ends, which lost 1 base and 5 bases, there was a span of 2 bases. CDR3 coding DNA: TGTGCCAGCAGCCAAGCGACTGAAGCTTTCTTT. This codes for CASSQATEAFF.

This clonotype was observed many times. The chain's CDR3 is CASSLQGGGEKLFF. CDR3 bases: TGTGCCAGCTCACTTCAGGGAGGAGGTGAAAAACTGTTTTTT. The V gene is TRBV18, the J gene TRBJ1-4; D is possibly TRBD1 (5 bases). Germline CDR1 KGHSH, CDR2 LQKENI. The CDR3 contains 14 residues. Deletions cut 4 bases from V and 7 bases from J, with 13 bases between.

The chain carries TRBV12-3 or TRBV12-4 and TRBJ2-3; TRBD1 is a possible D gene (6 bases). This CDR3 has 15 amino acids. The V gene lost 2 bases and the J gene lost 4 bases, with 13 bases spanning the gap. Here the CDR3 DNA reads TGTGCCAGCAGTTTACTGCTTCAGGGGTCAGATACGCAGTATTTT. Translation: CASSLLLQGSDTQYF.

About this clonotype: A read error is possible here, since a much larger clone lies one base away. V gene TRBV15 combines with J gene TRBJ2-7; TRBD1 is a possible D gene (6 bases). Germline V CDR1 and CDR2: LNHNV, YYDKDF (reference sequence). The CDR3 spans 14 residues. Here the CDR3 DNA reads TGTGCCACCAGCAGCGGGGCAGGGGCCTACGTGCAGTACTTC. Protein product: CATSSGAGAYVQYF.